This TCR beta chain was identified in a study of post-analysis software for immune sequencing data. This clonotype was seen at least ten times. Its antigen is still unknown. Germline V gives CDR1 DFQATT, CDR2 SNEGSKA (reference sequence). This CDR3 is 12 amino acids long. The V end lost 3 bases, the J end lost 1 base, and 6 bases lay between the germline ends. Tagging with unique molecular identifiers was a feature of the TCR beta cDNA libraries. One entry per CDR3 protein results from TCRdb running MiXCR on the PCR reads. This sample has about 210,000 distinct CDR3 sequences, with roughly 28% found just once. Regarding the study as a whole: Normalized Chao1 diversity was significantly lower in multiple sclerosis patients than in controls. Patients showed TRBV5-6, TRBV5-1 and TRBV20-1 among 4 or 5 TRBV segments more frequent than in controls.

The sequenced material came from blood. The sequence was obtained from a girl younger than 18 with multiple sclerosis. The V call is TRBV20-1, the J call TRBJ2-5, with TRBD2 as a possible D gene (6 bases). CDR3 sequence reads: CSARGGQETQYF. The CDR3 bases are TGCAGTGCTAGGGGGGGCCAAGAGACCCAGTACTTC.